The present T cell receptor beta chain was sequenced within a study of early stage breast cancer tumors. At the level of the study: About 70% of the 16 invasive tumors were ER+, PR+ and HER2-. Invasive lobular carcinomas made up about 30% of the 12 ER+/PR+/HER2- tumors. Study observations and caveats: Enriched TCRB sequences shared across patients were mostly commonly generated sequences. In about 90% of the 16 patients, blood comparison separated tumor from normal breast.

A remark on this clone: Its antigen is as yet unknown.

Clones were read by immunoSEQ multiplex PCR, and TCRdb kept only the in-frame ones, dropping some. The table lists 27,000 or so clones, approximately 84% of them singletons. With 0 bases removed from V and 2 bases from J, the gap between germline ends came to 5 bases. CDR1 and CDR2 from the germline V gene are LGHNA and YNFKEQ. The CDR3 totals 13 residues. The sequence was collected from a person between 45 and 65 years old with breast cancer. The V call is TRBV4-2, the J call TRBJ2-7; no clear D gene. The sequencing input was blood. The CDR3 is CASSQDLPYEQYF. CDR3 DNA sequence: TGTGCCAGCAGCCAAGATCTACCCTACGAGCAGTACTTC.